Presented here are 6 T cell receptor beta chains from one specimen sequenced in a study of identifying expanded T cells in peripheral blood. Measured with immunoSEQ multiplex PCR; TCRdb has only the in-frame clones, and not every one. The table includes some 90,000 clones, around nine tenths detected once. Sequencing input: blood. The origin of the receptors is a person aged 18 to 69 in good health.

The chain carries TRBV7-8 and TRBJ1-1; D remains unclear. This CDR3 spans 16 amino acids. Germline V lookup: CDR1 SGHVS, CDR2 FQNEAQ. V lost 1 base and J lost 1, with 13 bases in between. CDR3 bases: TGTGCCAGCAGCTTAGTTGGTCGGGGAGCGAACACTGAAGCTTTCTTT. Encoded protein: CASSLVGRGANTEAFF.

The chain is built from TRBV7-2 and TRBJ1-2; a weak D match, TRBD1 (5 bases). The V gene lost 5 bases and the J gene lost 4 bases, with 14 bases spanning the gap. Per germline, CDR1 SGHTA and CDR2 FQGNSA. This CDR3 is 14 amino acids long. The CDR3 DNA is TGTGCCAGCAGCGCCCGGGGGAACCCCTATGGCTACACCTTC. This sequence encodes CASSARGNPYGYTF.

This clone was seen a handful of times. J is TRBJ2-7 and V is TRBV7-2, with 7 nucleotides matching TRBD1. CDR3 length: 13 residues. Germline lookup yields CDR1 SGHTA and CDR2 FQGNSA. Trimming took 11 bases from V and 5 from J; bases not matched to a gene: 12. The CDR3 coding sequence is TGTGCCGGCGGTAGGGGGCCGGGCGACGAGCAGTACTTC. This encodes CAGGRGPGDEQYF.

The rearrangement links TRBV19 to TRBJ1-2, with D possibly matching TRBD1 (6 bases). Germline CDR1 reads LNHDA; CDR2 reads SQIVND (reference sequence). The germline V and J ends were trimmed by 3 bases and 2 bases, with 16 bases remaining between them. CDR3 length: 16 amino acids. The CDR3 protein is CASSISGGHRNYGYTF. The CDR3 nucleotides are TGTGCCAGTAGTATTAGCGGGGGACATAGGAACTATGGCTACACCTTC.

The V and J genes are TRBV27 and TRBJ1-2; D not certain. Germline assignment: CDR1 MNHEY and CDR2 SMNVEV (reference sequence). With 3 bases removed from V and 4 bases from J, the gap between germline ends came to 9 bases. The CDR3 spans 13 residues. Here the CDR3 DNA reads TGTGCCAGCAGTTTCAGTTCCGGCTATGGCTACACCTTC. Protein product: CASSFSSGYGYTF.

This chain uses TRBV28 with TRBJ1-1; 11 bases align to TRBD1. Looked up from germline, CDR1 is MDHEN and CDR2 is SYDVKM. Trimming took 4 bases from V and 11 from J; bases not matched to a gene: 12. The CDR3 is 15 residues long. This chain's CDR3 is CASSSSGTGGERAFF. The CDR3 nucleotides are TGTGCCAGCAGTTCCTCCGGGACAGGGGGTGAGCGGGCTTTCTTT.